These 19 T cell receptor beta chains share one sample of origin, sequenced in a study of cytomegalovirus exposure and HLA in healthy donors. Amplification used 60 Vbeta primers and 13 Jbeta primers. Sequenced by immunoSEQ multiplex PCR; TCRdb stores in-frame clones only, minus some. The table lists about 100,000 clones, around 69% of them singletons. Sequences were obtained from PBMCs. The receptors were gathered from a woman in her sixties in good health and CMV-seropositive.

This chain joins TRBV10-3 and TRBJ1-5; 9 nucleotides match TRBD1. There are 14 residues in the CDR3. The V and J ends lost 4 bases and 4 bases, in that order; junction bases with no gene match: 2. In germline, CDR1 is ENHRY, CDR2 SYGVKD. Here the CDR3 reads CAISVGTGNQPQHF. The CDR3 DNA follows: TGTGCCATCAGTGTTGGGACAGGGAATCAGCCCCAGCATTTT.

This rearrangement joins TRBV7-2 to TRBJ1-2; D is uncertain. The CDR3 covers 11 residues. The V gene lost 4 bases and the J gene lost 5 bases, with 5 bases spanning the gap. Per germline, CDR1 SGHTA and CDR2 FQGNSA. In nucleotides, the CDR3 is TGTGCCAGCAGCTACTCTTATGGCTACACCTTC. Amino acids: CASSYSYGYTF.

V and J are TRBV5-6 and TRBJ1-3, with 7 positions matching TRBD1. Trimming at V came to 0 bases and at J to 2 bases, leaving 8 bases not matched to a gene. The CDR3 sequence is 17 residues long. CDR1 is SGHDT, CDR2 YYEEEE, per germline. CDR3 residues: CASSLGANRGPGNTIYF. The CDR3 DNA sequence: TGTGCCAGCAGCTTGGGGGCAAACAGGGGCCCTGGAAACACCATATATTTT.

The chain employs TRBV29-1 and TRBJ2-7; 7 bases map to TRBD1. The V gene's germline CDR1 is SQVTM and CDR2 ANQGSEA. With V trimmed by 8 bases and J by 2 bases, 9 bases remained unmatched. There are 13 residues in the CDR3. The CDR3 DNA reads TGCAGCCCTGGCCGACAGGGCACCTACGAGCAGTACTTC. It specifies CSPGRQGTYEQYF.

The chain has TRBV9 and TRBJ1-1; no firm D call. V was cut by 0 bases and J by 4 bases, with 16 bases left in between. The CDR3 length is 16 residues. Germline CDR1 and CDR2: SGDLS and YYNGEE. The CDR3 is CASSVGVGRMATEAFF. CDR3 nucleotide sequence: TGTGCCAGCAGCGTAGGAGTAGGCAGGATGGCCACTGAAGCTTTCTTT. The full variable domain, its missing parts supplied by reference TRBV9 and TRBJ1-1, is DSGVTQTPKHLITATGQRVTLRCSPRSGDLSVYWYQQSLDQGLQFLIQYYNGEERAKGNILERFSAQQFPDLHSELNLSSLELGDSALYFCASSVGVGRMATEAFFGQGTRLTVV.

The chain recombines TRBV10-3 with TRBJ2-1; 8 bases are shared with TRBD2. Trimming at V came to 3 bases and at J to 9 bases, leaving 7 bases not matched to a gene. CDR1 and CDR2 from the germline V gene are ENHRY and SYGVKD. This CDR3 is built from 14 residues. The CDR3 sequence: CAISELTGGSEQFF. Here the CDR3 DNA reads TGTGCCATCAGTGAACTGACGGGAGGGAGTGAGCAGTTCTTC.

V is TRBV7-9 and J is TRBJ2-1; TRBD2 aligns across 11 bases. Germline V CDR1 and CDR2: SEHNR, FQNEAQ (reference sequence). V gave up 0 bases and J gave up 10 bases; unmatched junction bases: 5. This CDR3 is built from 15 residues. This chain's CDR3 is CASSLASGRAGEQFF. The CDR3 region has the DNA TGTGCCAGCAGCTTAGCTAGCGGGAGGGCCGGGGAGCAGTTCTTC.

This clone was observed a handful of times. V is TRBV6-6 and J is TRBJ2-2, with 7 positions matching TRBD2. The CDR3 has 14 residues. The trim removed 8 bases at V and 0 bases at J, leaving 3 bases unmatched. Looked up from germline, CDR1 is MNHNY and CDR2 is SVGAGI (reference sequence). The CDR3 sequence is CASLSGTNTGELFF. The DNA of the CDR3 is TGTGCCAGCCTAAGCGGGACGAACACCGGGGAGCTGTTTTTT.

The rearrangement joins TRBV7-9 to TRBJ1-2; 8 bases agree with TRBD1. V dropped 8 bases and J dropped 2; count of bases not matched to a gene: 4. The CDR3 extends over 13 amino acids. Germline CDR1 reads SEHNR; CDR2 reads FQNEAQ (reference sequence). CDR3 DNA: TGTGCCAGCCGACAGGGGACGAACTATGGCTACACCTTC. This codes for CASRQGTNYGYTF.

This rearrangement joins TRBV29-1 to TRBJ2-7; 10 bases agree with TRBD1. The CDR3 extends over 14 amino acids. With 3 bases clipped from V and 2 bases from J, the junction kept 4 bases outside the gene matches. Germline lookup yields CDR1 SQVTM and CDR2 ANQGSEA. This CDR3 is CSVEKDRGTYEQYF. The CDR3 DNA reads TGCAGCGTTGAGAAGGACAGGGGGACCTACGAGCAGTACTTC.

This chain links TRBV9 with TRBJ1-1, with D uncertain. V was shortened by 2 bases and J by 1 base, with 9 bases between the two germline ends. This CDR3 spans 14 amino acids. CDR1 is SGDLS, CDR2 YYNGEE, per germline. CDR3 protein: CASSVLSQNTEAFF. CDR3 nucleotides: TGTGCCAGCAGCGTGCTCAGTCAGAACACTGAAGCTTTCTTT.

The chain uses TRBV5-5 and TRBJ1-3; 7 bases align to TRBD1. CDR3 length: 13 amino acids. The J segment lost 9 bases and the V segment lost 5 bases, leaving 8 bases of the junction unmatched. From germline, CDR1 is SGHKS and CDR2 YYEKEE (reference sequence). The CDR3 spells CASRRQGGATIYF. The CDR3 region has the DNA TGTGCCAGCAGGCGACAGGGTGGTGCCACCATATATTTT.

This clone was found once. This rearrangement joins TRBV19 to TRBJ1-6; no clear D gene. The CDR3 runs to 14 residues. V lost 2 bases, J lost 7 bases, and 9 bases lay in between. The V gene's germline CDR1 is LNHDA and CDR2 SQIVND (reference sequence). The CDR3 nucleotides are TGTGCCAGTAGTATACAGCCGACAAATTCACCCCTCCACTTT. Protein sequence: CASSIQPTNSPLHF.

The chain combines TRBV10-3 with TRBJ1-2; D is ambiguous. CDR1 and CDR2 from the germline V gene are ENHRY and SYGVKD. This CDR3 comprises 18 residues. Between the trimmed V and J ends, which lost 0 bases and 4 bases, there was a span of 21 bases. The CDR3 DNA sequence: TGTGCCATCAGTGAGTCAGAGGGTAGGAGGACTTGGAGCTATGGCTACACCTTC. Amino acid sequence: CAISESEGRRTWSYGYTF.

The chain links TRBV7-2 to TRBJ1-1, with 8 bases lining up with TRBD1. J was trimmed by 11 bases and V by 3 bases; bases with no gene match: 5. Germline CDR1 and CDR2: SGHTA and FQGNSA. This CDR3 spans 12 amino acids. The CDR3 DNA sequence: TGTGCCAGCAGCTTGGACAGGGTGAGGGCTTTCTTT. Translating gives CASSLDRVRAFF.

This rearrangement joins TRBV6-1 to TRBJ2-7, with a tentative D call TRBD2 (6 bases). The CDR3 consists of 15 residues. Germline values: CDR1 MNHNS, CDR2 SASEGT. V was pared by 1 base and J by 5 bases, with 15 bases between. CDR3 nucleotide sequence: TGTGCCAGCAGTGAAGTTGGCGGGAAACGGGACGAGCAGTACTTC. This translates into CASSEVGGKRDEQYF.

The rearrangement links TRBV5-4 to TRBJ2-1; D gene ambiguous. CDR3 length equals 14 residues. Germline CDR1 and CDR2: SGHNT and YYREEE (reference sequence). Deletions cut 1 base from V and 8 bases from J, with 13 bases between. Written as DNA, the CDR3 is TGTGCCAGCAGCTTGAACAAACAGAGCCATGAGCAGTTCTTC. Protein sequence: CASSLNKQSHEQFF.

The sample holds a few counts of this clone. The CDR3: CASSFTSTYEQYF. CDR3 in DNA: TGTGCCAGCAGCTTTACGTCTACCTACGAGCAGTACTTC. The gene calls are TRBV7-9 and TRBJ2-7, with D unclear. Trimming removed 3 bases at V and 2 bases at J, with 8 bases between. The CDR3 covers 13 residues. Germline V gives CDR1 SEHNR, CDR2 FQNEAQ (reference sequence).

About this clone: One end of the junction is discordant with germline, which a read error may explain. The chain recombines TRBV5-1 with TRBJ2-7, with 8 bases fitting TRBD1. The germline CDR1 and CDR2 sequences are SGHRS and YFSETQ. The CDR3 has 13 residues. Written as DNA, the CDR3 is TGCGCCAGCAGTTTGGACAGGGAGTACGAGCAGTACTTC. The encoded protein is CASSLDREYEQYF.